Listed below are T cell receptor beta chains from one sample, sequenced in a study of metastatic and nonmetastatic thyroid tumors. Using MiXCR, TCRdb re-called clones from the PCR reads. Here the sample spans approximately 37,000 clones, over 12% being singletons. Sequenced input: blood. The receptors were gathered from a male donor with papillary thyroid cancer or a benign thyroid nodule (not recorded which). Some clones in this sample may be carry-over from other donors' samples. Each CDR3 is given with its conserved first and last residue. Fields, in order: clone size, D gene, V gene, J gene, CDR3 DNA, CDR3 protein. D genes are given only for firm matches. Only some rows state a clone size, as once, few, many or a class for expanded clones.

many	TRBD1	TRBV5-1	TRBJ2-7	TGCGCCAGCAGCTTGGGGGGACAGGGCTACGAGCAGTACTTC	CASSLGGQGYEQYF
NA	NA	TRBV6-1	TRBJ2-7	TGTGTCAGCCAGGGTAGGGGATTTTACGAGCAGTACTTC	CVSQGRGFYEQYF
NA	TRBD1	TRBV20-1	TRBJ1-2	TGCAGTGCTAGAGCCCTGGACAGGGACAAAAGACCTGACGGCTTC	CSARALDRDKRPDGF
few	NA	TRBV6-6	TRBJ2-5	TGTGCCAGCAGTTACTCGATACTATCCTCGGCAGAGACCCAGTACTTC	CASSYSILSSAETQYF
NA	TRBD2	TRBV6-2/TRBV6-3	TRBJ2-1	TGTGCCAGCAGTTACCCATATGAAGCCCCGACGGGAGGGCCCCACAATGAGCAGTTCTTC	CASSYPYEAPTGGPHNEQFF
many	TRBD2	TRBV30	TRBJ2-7	TGTGCCTGGAGTGTAGGGCTGCGGGGGGGCGGGCAGTACTTC	CAWSVGLRGGGQYF
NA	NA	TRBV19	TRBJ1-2	TGTGCCAGTAGTATAAGTGTGGGCCGCTATGGCTACACCTTC	CASSISVGRYGYTF
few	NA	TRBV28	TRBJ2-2	TGTGCCAGCACTGCTCACGTGGGAGAAATCGGGGAGCTGTTTTTT	CASTAHVGEIGELFF
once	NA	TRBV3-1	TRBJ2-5	TGTGCCAGCAGCCAAGGGGTGGCGGGACAAGAGACCCAGTACTTC	CASSQGVAGQETQYF
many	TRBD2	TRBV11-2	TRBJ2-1	TGTGCCAGCAGCTTCCCGGGACTAGCGAAGCAGTTCTTC	CASSFPGLAKQFF
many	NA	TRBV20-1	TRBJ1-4	TGCAGTGCCCCGACAGCTCTCGCAACTAATGAAAAACTGTTTTTT	CSAPTALATNEKLFF
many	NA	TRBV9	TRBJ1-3	TGTGCCAGCAGCGTAGACCTCAACTCTGGAAACACCATATATTTT	CASSVDLNSGNTIYF
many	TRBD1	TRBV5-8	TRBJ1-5	TGTGCCAGTTCGACAGGGGTTACTGGCAATCAGCCCCAGCATTTT	CASSTGVTGNQPQHF
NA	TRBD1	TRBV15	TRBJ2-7	TGTGCCACCAGCAGAGATCGGACAGGGATGTACTTC	CATSRDRTGMYF
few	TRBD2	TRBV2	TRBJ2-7	TGTGCCAATGGGGCGGGAGGTCCCTACGAGCAGTACTTC	CANGAGGPYEQYF
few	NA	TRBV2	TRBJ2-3	TGTGCCAGCAGTGTTCGGGGGGCTGGCACGCAGTATTTT	CASSVRGAGTQYF
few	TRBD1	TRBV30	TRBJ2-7	TGTGCCTGGAGGAAACAGGGGTCTTTTGTTGGGGAGCAGTACTTC	CAWRKQGSFVGEQYF
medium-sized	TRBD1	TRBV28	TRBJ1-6	TGTGCCAGCAGTTGGACAGGGGAGAATTCACCCCTCCACTTT	CASSWTGENSPLHF
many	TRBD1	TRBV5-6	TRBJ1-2	TGTGCCAGCAGCTGGGACGACAGGGAAACCATCTATGGCTACACCTTC	CASSWDDRETIYGYTF
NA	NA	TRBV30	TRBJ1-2	TGTGCCTGGAGTGTCTGTGGCTATGGCTACACCTTC	CAWSVCGYGYTF
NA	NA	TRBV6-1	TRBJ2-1	TGTGCCAGCGGAGACAGCTCCTACAATGAGCAGTTCTTC	CASGDSSYNEQFF
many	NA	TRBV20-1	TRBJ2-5	TGCAGTGCTATTCCGGCGGAGGGAGACGCAGAGACCCAGTACTTC	CSAIPAEGDAETQYF
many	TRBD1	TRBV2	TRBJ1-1	TGTGCCAGCAGGACAGGGGGCCACACTGAAGCTTTCTTT	CASRTGGHTEAFF
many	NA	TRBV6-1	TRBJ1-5	TGTGCCAGCACCGAAGGGACATCAAGCAATCAGCCCCAGCATTTT	CASTEGTSSNQPQHF
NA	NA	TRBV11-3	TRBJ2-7	TGTGCCAGCAGCGGCGGACTGGGAGAGCAGTACTTC	CASSGGLGEQYF
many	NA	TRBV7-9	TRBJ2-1	TGTGCCAGCAGCCTCACCCCCAATCATGAGCAGTTCTTC	CASSLTPNHEQFF
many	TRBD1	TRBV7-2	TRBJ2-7	TGTGCCAGCAGCTTAGTAGGGGGTAGACAGGGAGAGCAGTACTTC	CASSLVGGRQGEQYF
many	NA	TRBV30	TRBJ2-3	TGTGCCTGGAAGGGGAAGGGCACAGATACGCAGTATTTT	CAWKGKGTDTQYF
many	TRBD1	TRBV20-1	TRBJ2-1	TGCAGTGCAAAGGGGGCAAATGAGCAGTTCTTC	CSAKGANEQFF
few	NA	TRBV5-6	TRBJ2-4	TGTGCCAGCAGCTTGTATCGGGAGTTACTAGCCAAAAACATTCAGTACTTC	CASSLYRELLAKNIQYF
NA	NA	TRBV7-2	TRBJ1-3	TGTGCCAGCAGCTTAGGAAGCTCTGGAAACACCATATATTTT	CASSLGSSGNTIYF
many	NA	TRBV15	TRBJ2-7	TGTGCCACCAGCAGAGGAGACACACCCTACGAGCAGTACTTC	CATSRGDTPYEQYF
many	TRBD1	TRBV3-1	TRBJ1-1	TGTGCCAGCAGCCCCGGGACAGGGGATCGGTCTGAAGCTTTCTTT	CASSPGTGDRSEAFF
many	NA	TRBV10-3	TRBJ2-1	TGTGCCATCAGTGTCCAGACAGCAGCTCAGATAAATGAGCAGTTCTTC	CAISVQTAAQINEQFF
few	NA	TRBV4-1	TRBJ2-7	TGCGCCAGCAGCACCCTGGACGGGGCCTACGAGCAGTACTTC	CASSTLDGAYEQYF